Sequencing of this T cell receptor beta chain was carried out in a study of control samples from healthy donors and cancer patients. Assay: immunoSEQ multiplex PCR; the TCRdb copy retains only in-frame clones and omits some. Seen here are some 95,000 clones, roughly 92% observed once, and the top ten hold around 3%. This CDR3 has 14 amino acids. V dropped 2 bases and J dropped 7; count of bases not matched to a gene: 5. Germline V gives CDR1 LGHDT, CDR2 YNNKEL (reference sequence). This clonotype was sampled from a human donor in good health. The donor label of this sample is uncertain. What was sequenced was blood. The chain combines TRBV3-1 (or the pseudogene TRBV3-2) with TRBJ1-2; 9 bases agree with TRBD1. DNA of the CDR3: TGTGCCAGCAGCCAACCCGGGACAGGGTTTGGCTACACCTTC. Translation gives CASSQPGTGFGYTF.